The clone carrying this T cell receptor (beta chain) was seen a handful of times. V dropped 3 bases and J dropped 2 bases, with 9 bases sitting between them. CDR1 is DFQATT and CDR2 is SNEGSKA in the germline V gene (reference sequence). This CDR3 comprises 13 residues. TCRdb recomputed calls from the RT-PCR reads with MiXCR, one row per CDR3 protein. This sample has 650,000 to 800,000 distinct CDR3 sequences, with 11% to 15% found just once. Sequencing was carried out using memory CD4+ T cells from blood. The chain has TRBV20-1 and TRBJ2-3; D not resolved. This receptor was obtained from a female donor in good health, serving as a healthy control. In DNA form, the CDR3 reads TGCAGTGCTAGTGATAGGCCCACAGATACGCAGTATTTT. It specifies CSASDRPTDTQYF.